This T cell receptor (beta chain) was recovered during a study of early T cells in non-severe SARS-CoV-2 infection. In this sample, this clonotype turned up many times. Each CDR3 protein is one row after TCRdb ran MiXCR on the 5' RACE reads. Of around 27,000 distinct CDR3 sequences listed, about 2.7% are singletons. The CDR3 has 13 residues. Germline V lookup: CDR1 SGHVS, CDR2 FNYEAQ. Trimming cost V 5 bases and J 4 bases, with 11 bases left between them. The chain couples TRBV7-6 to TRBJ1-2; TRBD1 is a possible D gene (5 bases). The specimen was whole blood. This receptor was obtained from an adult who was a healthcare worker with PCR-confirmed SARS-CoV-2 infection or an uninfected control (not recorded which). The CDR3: CASSPQGLYGYTF. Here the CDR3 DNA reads TGTGCCAGCAGCCCCCAGGGCCTCTATGGCTACACCTTC.